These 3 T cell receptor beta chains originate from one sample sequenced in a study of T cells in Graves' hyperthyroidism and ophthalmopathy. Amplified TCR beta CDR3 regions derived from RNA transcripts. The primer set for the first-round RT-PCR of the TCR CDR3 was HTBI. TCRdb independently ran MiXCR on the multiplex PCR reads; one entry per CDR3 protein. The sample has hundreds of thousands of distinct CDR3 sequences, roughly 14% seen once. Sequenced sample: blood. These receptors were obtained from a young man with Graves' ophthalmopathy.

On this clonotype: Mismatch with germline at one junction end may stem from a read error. CDR3 in DNA: TGTGCCAGCAGTTTAAGAGGGACAGGGAATCAGCCCCGGCATTTT. Residues: CASSLRGTGNQPRHF. The chain combines TRBV12-3 or TRBV12-4 with TRBJ1-5; 9 bases map to TRBD1. The CDR3 has 15 residues.

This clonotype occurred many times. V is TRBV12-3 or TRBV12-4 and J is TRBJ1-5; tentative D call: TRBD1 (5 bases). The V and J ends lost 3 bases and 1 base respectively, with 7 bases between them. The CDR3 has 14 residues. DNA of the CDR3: TGTGCCAGCAGTTTTCAGGGAAGCAATCAGCCCCAGCATTTT. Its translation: CASSFQGSNQPQHF.

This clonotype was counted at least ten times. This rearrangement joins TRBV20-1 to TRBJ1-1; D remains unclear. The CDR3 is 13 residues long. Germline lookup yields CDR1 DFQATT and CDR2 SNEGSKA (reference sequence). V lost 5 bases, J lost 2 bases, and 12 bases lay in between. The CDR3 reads CSAYMDFNTEAFF. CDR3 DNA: TGCAGTGCTTATATGGACTTCAACACTGAAGCTTTCTTT.